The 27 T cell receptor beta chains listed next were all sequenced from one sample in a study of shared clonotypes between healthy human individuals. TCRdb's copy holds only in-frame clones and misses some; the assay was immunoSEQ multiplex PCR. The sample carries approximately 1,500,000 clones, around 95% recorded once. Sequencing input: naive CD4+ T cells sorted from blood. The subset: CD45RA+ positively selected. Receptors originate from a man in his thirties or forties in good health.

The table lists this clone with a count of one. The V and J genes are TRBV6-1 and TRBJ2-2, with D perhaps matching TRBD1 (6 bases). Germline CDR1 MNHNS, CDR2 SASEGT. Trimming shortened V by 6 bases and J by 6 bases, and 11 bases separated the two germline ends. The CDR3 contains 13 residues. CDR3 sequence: CASSKTGPGELFF. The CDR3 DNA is TGTGCCAGCAGCAAAACAGGGCCCGGGGAGCTGTTTTTT.

The CDR3 bases are TGTGCCAGCCGTACCGGGCCCCAGCAGTTCTTC. Translating it yields CASRTGPQQFF. V gene TRBV6-1 combines with J gene TRBJ2-1; D remains unclear. The CDR3 is made up of 11 amino acids. V lost 8 bases and J 11 bases, leaving 13 bases between the germline ends. Germline CDR1 MNHNS, CDR2 SASEGT.

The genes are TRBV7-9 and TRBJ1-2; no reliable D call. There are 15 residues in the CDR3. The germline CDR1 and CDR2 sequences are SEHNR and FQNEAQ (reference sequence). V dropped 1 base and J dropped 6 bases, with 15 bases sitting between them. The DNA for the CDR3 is TGTGCCAGCAGCTTAGGGGAGGGATGGCATAATGGCTACACCTTC. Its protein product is CASSLGEGWHNGYTF.

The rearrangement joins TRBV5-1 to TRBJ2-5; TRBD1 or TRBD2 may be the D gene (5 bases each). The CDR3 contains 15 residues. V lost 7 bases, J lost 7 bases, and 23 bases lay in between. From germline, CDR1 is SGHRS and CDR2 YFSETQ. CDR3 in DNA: TGCGCCAGCTGGAGCGAGGGACCCGTGTTAGGGACCCAGTACTTC. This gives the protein CASWSEGPVLGTQYF.

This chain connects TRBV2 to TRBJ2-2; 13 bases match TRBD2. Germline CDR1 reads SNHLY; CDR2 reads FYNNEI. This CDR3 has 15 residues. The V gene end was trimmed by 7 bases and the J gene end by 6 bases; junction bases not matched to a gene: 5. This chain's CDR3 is CASTGLAGAPGELFF. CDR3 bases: TGTGCCAGCACCGGACTAGCGGGAGCTCCCGGGGAGCTGTTTTTT.

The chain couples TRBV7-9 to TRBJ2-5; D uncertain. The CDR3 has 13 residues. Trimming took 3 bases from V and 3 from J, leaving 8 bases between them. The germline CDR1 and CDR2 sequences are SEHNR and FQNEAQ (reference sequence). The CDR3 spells CASSFQWEETQYF. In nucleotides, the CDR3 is TGTGCCAGCAGCTTCCAATGGGAAGAGACCCAGTACTTC.

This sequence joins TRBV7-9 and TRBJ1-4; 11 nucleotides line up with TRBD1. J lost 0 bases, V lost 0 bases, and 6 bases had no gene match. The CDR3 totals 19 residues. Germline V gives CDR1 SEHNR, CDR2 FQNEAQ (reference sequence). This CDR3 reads CASSLAGTGGLATNEKLFF. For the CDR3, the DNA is TGTGCCAGCAGCTTAGCCGGGACAGGGGGTCTGGCAACTAATGAAAAACTGTTTTTT.

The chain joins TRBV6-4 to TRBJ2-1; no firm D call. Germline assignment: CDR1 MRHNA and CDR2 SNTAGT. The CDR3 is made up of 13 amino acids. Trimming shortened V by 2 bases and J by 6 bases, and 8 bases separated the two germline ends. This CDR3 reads CASSDIGLNEQFF. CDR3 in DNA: TGTGCCAGCAGTGACATAGGCCTCAATGAGCAGTTCTTC.

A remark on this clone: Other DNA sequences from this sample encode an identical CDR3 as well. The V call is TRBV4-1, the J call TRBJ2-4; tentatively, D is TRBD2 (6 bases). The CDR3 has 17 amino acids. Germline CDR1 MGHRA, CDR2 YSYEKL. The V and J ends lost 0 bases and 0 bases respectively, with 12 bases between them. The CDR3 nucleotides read TGCGCCAGCAGCCAAGATCGGGGGTTCCTAGCCAAAAACATTCAGTACTTC. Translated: CASSQDRGFLAKNIQYF.

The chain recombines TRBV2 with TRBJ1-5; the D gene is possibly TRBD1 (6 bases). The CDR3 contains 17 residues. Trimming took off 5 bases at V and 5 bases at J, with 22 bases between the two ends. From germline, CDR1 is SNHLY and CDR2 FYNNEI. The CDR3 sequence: CASSPAGGRGTDQPQHF. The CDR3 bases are TGTGCCAGCAGTCCAGCGGGGGGCAGGGGAACGGATCAGCCCCAGCATTTT.

The CDR3, as DNA: TGTGCCGGTTATGGAGCTCTCTTCGACTACAATGAGCAGTTCTTC. Amino acids: CAGYGALFDYNEQFF. This rearrangement joins TRBV27 to TRBJ2-1, with no clear D. Trimming cost V 11 bases and J 3 bases, with 20 bases left between them. Germline CDR1 and CDR2: MNHEY and SMNVEV (reference sequence). The CDR3 consists of 15 residues.

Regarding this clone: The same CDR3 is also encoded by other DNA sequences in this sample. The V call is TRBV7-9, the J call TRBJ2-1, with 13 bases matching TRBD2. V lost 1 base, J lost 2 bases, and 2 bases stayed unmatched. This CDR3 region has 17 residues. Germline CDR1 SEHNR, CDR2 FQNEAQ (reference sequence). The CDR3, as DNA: TGTGCCAGCAGCTTAGGGGGACTAGCGGGAACCTACAATGAGCAGTTCTTC. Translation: CASSLGGLAGTYNEQFF.

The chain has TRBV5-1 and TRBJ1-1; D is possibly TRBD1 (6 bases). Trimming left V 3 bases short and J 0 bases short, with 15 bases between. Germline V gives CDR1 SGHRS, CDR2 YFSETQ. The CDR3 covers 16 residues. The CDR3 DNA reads TGCGCCAGCAGCTCACGGGGGCTCGGGATGAACACTGAAGCTTTCTTT. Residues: CASSSRGLGMNTEAFF.

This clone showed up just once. CDR3 region: CASSQQNQGVGYTF. Written as DNA, the CDR3 is TGCGCCAGCAGCCAACAGAACCAGGGTGTAGGCTACACCTTC. The rearrangement uses TRBV5-1 and TRBJ1-2; TRBD1 might be the D (5 bases). CDR1 is SGHRS, CDR2 YFSETQ, per germline. The CDR3 has 14 residues. V was shortened by 4 bases and J by 8 bases, with 18 bases between the two germline ends.

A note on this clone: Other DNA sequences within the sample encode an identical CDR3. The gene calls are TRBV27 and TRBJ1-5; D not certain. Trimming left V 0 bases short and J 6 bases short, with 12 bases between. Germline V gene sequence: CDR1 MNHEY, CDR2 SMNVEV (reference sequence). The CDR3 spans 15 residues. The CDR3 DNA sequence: TGTGCCAGCAGTTTATCTACCGGGGTAGGTCAGCCCCAGCATTTT. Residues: CASSLSTGVGQPQHF.

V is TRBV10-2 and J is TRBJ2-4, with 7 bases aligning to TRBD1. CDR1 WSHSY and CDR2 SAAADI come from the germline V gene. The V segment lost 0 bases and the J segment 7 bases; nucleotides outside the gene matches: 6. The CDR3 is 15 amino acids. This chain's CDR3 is CASSESGTVVNIQYF. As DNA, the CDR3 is TGCGCCAGCAGTGAGTCAGGGACAGTAGTCAACATTCAGTACTTC.

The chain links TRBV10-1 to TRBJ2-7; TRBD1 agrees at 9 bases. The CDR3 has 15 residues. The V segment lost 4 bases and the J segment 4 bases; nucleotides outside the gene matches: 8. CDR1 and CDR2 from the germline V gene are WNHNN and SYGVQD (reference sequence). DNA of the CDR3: TGCGCCAGCAGTGGTGAACAGGGGGCGAGGTACGAGCAGTACTTC. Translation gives CASSGEQGARYEQYF.

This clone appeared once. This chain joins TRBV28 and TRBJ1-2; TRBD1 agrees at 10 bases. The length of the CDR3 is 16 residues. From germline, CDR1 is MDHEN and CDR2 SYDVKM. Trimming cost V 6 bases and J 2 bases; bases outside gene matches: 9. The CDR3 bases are TGTGCCAGCAGCCTAACTAGGACAGGGGGAAACTATGGCTACACCTTC. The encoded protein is CASSLTRTGGNYGYTF.

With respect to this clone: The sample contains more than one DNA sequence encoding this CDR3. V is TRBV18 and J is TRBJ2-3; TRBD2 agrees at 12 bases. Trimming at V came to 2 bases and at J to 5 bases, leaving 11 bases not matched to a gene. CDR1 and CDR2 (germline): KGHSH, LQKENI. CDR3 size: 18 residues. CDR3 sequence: CASSPLELAGGPKDTQYF. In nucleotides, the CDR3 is TGTGCCAGCTCACCATTGGAGCTAGCGGGAGGGCCAAAAGATACGCAGTATTTT. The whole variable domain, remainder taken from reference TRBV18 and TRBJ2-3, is NAGVMQNPRHLVRRRGQEARLRCSPMKGHSHVYWYRQLPEEGLKFMVYLQKENIIDESGMPKERFSAEFPKEGPSILRIQQVVRGDSAAYFCASSPLELAGGPKDTQYFGPGTRLTVL.

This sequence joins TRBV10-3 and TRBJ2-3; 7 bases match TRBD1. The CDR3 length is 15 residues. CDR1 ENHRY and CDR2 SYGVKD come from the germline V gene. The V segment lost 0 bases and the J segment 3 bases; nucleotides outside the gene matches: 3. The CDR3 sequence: CAISESVRGTDTQYF. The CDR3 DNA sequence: TGTGCCATCAGTGAGTCGGTCAGGGGGACAGATACGCAGTATTTT.

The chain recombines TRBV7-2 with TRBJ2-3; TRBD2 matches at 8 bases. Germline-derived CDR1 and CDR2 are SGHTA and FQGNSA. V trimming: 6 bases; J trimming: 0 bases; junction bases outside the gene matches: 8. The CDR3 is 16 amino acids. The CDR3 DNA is TGTGCCAGCAGAAGGGCTAGCGGGCCCAGCACAGATACGCAGTATTTT. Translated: CASRRASGPSTDTQYF.

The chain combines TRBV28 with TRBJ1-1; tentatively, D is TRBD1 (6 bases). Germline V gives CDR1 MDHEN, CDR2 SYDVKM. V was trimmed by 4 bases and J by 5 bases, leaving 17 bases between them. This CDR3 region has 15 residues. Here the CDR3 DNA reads TGTGCCAGCAGTTCCCCGGCAGGGGAAGGTACTGAAGCTTTCTTT. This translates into CASSSPAGEGTEAFF.

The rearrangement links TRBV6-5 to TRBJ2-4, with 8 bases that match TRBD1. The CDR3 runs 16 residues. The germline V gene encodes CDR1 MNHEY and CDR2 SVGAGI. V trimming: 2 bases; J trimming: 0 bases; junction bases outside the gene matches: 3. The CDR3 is CASSYNRGAAKNIQYF. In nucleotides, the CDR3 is TGTGCCAGCAGTTACAACAGGGGGGCAGCCAAAAACATTCAGTACTTC.

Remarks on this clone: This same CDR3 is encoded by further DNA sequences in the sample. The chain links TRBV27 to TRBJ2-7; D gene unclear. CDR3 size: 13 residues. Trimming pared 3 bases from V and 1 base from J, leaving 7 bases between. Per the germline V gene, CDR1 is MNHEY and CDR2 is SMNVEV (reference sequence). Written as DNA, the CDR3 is TGTGCCAGCAGTTTCAGAGAGTCCTACGAGCAGTACTTC. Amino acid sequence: CASSFRESYEQYF.

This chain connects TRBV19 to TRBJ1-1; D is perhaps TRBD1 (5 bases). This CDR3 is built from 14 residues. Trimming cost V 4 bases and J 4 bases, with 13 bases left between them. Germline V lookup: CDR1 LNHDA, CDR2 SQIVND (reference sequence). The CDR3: CASSSSGGSTEAFF. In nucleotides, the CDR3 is TGTGCCAGTAGTAGTTCTGGGGGGAGCACTGAAGCTTTCTTT. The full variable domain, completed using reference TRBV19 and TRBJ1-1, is DGGITQSPKYLFRKEGQNVTLSCEQNLNHDAMYWYRQDPGQGLRLIYYSQIVNDFQKGDIAEGYSVSREKKESFPLTVTSAQKNPTAFYLCASSSSGGSTEAFFGQGTRLTVV.

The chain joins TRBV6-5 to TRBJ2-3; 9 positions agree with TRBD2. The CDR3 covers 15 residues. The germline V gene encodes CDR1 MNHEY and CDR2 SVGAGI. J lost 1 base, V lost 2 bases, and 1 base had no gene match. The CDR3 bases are TGTGCCAGCAGTTACCGGACTAGCGGCACAGATACGCAGTATTTT. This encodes CASSYRTSGTDTQYF.

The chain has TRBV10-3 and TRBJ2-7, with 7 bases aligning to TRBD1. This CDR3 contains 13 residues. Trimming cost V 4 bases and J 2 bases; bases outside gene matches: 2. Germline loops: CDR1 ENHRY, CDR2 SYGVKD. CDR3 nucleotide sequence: TGTGCCATCAGTGCCCAGGGGGCCTACGAGCAGTACTTC. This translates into CAISAQGAYEQYF.